This entry concerns a single TCR beta chain. What it binds is not known. TCRdb keeps only in-frame clones here, not all; method: immunoSEQ multiplex PCR. The sample shows fewer than 2.5 million clones, 93% of them seen only once. This sample was taken from a study of shared clonotypes between healthy human individuals. The study, taken as a whole, reports: Genetic and exposure-history diversity was limited by the few donors. Sharing of clonotypes among donors was expected to vary with sequencing depth. Apart from blood, nothing was sampled; tissue repertoires likely differ.

In germline, CDR1 is MDHEN, CDR2 SYDVKM. This CDR3 has 15 residues. Trimming removed 6 bases at V and 0 bases at J, with 11 bases between. Sequenced input: naive CD4+ T cells from PBMCs. The subset here: CD45RA+ positively selected. The chain couples TRBV28 to TRBJ1-4; weak D call: TRBD1 (5 bases). This TCR was sampled from a young man in good health. Some clones in this sample may be carry-over from other donors' samples. The CDR3 sequence is CASRGTAATNEKLFF. The DNA for the CDR3 is TGTGCCAGCAGAGGGACCGCCGCAACTAATGAAAAACTGTTTTTT.